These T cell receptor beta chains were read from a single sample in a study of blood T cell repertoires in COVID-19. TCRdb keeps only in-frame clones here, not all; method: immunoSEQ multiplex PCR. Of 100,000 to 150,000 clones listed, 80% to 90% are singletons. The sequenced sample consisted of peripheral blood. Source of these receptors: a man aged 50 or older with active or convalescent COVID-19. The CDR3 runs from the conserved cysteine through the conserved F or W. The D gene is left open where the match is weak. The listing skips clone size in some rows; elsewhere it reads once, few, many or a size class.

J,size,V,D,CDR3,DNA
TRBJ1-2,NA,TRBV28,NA,CASSTGRYGYTF,TGTGCCAGCAGTACAGGACGCTATGGCTACACCTTC
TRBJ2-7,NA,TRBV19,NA,CASSLRSALSSYEQYF,TGTGCCAGTAGTCTCCGCAGCGCGCTGAGCTCCTACGAGCAGTACTTC
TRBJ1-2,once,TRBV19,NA,CASSGGALSYGYTF,TGTGCCAGTAGCGGTGGGGCGTTAAGCTATGGCTACACCTTC
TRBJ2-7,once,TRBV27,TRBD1,CASSFSWDSSYEQYF,TGTGCCAGCAGTTTCTCCTGGGACAGCTCCTACGAGCAGTACTTC
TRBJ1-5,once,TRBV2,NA,CASSGPSRQPNQPQHF,TGTGCCAGCAGTGGACCCTCGCGACAGCCCAATCAGCCCCAGCATTTT
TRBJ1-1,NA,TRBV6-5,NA,CASSYSDRPNTEAFF,TGTGCCAGCAGTTACTCCGACAGACCGAACACTGAAGCTTTCTTT
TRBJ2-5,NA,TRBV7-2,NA,CASSLVPGPQETQYF,TGTGCCAGCAGCTTAGTACCAGGCCCTCAAGAGACCCAGTACTTC
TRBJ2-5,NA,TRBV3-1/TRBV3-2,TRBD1,CASSQDRTGRETQYF,TGTGCCAGCAGCCAAGATAGGACAGGGCGAGAGACCCAGTACTTC
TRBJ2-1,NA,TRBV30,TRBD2,CAQAGGYYNEQFF,TGTGCGCAAGCGGGAGGGTACTACAATGAGCAGTTCTTC
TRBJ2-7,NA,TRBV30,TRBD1,CACQAEEQGVVDEQYF,TGTGCCTGTCAAGCTGAGGAACAGGGGGTCGTAGACGAGCAGTACTTC
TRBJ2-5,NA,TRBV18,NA,CASSLYREETQYF,TGTGCCAGCTCACTTTACAGGGAAGAGACCCAGTACTTC
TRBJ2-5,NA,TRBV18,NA,CASSPLNNRPQETQYF,TGTGCCAGCTCACCACTAAACAACCGTCCACAAGAGACCCAGTACTTC
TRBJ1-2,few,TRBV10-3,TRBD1,CAISESTLDRGRGGYTF,TGTGCCATCAGTGAGTCGACCCTTGACAGGGGGCGAGGGGGCTACACCTTC
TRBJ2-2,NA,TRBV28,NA,CASTMTVTGELFF,TGTGCCAGCACAATGACAGTCACCGGGGAGCTGTTTTTT
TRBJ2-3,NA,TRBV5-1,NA,CASSLAGTSTDTQYF,TGCGCCAGCAGCTTGGCGGGGACTAGCACAGATACGCAGTATTTT
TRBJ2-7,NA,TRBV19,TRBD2,CASSPLKTSGSLREQYF,TGTGCCAGTAGTCCCCTTAAGACTAGCGGGAGTTTACGCGAGCAGTACTTC
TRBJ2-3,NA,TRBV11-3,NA,CASSFSRGTDTQYF,TGTGCCAGCAGCTTTTCCAGGGGAACAGATACGCAGTATTTT
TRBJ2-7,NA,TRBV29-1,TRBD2,CSVDGLAGSYEQYF,TGCAGCGTTGACGGACTAGCGGGATCGTACGAGCAGTACTTC
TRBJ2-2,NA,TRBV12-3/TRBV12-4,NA,CASSLSNTGELFF,TGTGCCAGCAGTCTGAGTAACACCGGGGAGCTGTTTTTT
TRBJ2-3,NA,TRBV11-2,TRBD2,CASSPQREFTDTQYF,TGTGCCAGCAGCCCCCAGCGGGAGTTCACAGATACGCAGTATTTT
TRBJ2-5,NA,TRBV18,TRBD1,CASERTGRYQETQYF,TGTGCCAGCGAACGGACAGGACGGTACCAAGAGACCCAGTACTTC
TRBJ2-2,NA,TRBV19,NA,CASSRGSNTGELFF,TGTGCCAGTAGTAGGGGCTCAAACACCGGGGAGCTGTTTTTT
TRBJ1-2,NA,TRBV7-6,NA,CASSLASNYGYTF,TGTGCCAGCAGCTTGGCCAGTAACTATGGCTACACCTTC
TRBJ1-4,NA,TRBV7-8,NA,CASSRHLSSTNEKLFF,TGTGCCAGCAGCCGACATCTATCATCAACTAATGAAAAACTGTTTTTT
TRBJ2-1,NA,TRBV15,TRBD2,CATSRVLAGSNEQFF,TGTGCCACCAGCAGAGTTCTAGCGGGAAGCAATGAGCAGTTCTTC
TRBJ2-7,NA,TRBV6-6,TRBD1,CASGTGTAEQYF,TGTGCCAGCGGGACAGGGACCGCCGAGCAGTACTTC
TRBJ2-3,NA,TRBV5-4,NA,CASSLDTGTDTQYF,TGTGCCAGCAGCTTGGATACAGGAACAGATACGCAGTATTTT
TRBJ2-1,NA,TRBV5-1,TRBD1,CASSPTGGVLNEQFF,TGCGCCAGCAGCCCGACAGGGGGGGTTTTGAATGAGCAGTTCTTC
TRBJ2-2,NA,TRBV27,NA,CASGPFGTFTAGELFF,TGTGCCAGCGGCCCCTTCGGGACATTTACGGCCGGGGAGCTGTTTTTT
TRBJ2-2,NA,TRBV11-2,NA,CASSLDGSARELFF,TGTGCCAGCAGCTTAGACGGGTCTGCGCGGGAGCTGTTTTTT
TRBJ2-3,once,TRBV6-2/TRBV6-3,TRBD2,CASSPIAGRVADTQYF,TGTGCCAGCAGTCCCATAGCGGGAAGGGTCGCAGATACGCAGTATTTT
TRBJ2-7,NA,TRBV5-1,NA,CASSSTSLARSYEQYF,TGCGCCAGCAGCTCAACTAGCTTAGCCCGCTCCTACGAGCAGTACTTC